This TCR beta chain was retrieved from a study of T cells in Graves' hyperthyroidism and ophthalmopathy (dated by TCRdb to between 2018 and 2021). Regarding the complete study: Peripheral blood samples were taken at the time of initial diagnosis, prior to any treatment. TCR V-J signatures able to tell the groups apart were searched for in a discovery cohort of approximately 95 patients, of whom over 40 had Graves' ophthalmopathy and more than 55 had stable Graves' hyperthyroidism. Prospective prediction of ophthalmopathy was tested in an independent validation cohort consisting of 18 to 20 hyperthyroidism patients and some 16 patients who later progressed to ophthalmopathy. The roughly 100 discovery patients were randomly split 7:3 into training and test sets. In addition, the study compared T-cell repertoires in thyroid tissue and in blood from about six Graves' hyperthyroidism patients. After blood sampling, hyperthyroidism patients were treated with methimazole at a starting dose of 30 mg daily, and ophthalmopathy patients were treated with high-dose intravenous methylprednisolone. TCR Vbeta CDR3 sequencing of 135 peripheral blood samples (over 40 ophthalmopathy, roughly 74 hyperthyroidism and approximately 17 progressor patients) is reported in the paper. Findings and caveats that apply to the study as a whole: Sample size was not statistically predetermined, and investigators were not blinded to group allocation. In validation, the model predicted progression to ophthalmopathy a median of approximately 6.6 months before onset, with about 64% sensitivity and more than 72% specificity. A model built on a 13 V-J signature distinguished ophthalmopathy from stable hyperthyroidism, reaching about 88% sensitivity and 81% to 83% specificity in cross-validation and 80%/75% in testing. Blood samples also contained most of the expanded thyroid clonotypes (frequency above 0.001), which suggests that blood repertoires may reflect thyroid immune responses.

The TCR beta CDR3 regions were amplified from the RNA transcripts. For the first round of RT-PCR on the TCR CDR3, the HTBI primer set was used together with the Qiagen OneStep RT-PCR kit. A second multiplex PCR round built the libraries, followed by size selection and purification. Libraries were sequenced paired-end with 100 bp reads on an Illumina HiSeq2000. Per the authors' processing: SOAPnuke was used to process the raw data, removing reads that contained adapters or uncalled bases, had a mean Phred below 15, or lacked an exact match to the constant primer or identifier. COPE v1.2.5 was used to merge high-quality paired reads, and clonotypes were defined as unique nucleotide sequences. Clonotypes were aligned to IMGT TRBV, TRBD and TRBJ reference segments using MiTCR v1.1. Only V-J combinations with frequency above 0.0001, covering 99.2% of repertoires, were analysed. A TCS score was defined as the ratio of F50 (clonal expansion) to E x V (chaos), with BLOSUM62-based TCRdist applied between CDR3 peptides within each V-J. Welch's t-statistics and random forest reduced just over 500 V-J features to about 13, which were used in a naive Bayes classifier (R e1071). The similarity between thyroid and blood repertoires was quantified using the Morisita-Horn index. TCRdb trimmed the raw reads at Q25, called clones with MiXCR and kept productive beta chains. Entries that share a CDR3 protein sequence are merged under the most common genes and DNA. The V and J calls and clone size are TCRdb's, not the authors'. The sample table holds approximately 870,000 distinct CDR3 sequences, of which over 35% were seen once. The top ten constitute 7% to 10% of the sample.

Spanning cysteine to phenylalanine, the CDR3 consists of 14 amino acids. CDR3 DNA only is kept here, 42 bases in frame from base 1. Trimming accounts for 6 bases at V and 4 bases at J, while the number of junction bases matched to no gene is 7. A note on this clonotype: Its antigen remains undetermined. Base qualities are missing; no much larger clone stands one base away.

Stable Graves' hyperthyroidism was defined as no progression to ophthalmopathy during 18 months of follow-up. Hyperthyroidism patients were aged 18 to 65 years and newly diagnosed, with disease duration of less than 2 months. Exclusion was applied to patients with uncontrolled infections, other autoimmune diseases, pregnancy or lactation. Clinical symptoms, serum thyroxine and TRAb, thyroid ultrasound, and orbital computed tomography formed the basis for the diagnoses. Ficoll-Paque density gradient centrifugation was used to isolate PBMCs from about 10 ml of fresh peripheral blood. Total RNA was extracted with Trizol reagent, and quality was checked on an Agilent 2100 Bioanalyzer.

In this chain, TRBV12-3 or TRBV12-4 is recombined with TRBJ2-7, with 9 middle bases fitting TRBD1. This TCR was sampled from a young man with Graves' hyperthyroidism. Sequencing used blood. The CDR3 here reads CASSNRDRAYEQYF. The nucleotide sequence reads as follows: TGTGCCAGCAGCAACCGGGACAGGGCTTACGAGCAGTACTTC.